The T cell receptor (beta chain) under discussion was sequenced for a study of T-cell memory formation after mild COVID-19. As for the study in general: Largely donor-specific TCR clusters were found.

V lost 8 bases, J lost 1 base, and 5 bases lay in between. The CDR3 sequence is 11 residues long. CDR1 and CDR2 from the germline V gene are SGHAT and FQNNGV. This clonotype was found a few times. Constant-segment primers and 5'RACE yielded cDNA libraries for TCR alpha and TCR beta, each carrying sample barcodes and UMIs. Each CDR3 protein gets one entry after TCRdb re-called the 5' RACE reads with MiXCR. There are hundreds of thousands of distinct CDR3 sequences in the sample; roughly 17% occur only once, and more than 20% lies in the top ten. The TCR was taken from a man between 18 and 35 years old who had mild COVID-19 (a few samples of this study predate the infection). Cell type and time point are not known. The specimen was PBMCs or a T cell subset sorted from them (not recorded which). V usage is TRBV11-2 and J usage is TRBJ2-5; the D gene could be TRBD1 or TRBD2 (5 bases each). The CDR3 DNA reads as TGTGCCAGCGGGACCCAAGAGACCCAGTACTTC. Translated: CASGTQETQYF.